The 10 T cell receptor beta chains below all came from one sample that was sequenced in a study of shared clonotypes between healthy human individuals. TCRdb's table, derived via immunoSEQ multiplex PCR, lists solely in-frame clones and lacks some. The sample gives 980,000 or so clones, 76% of which show up once; about 1.5% is in the top ten. Material for sequencing was memory CD4+ T cells sorted from blood. Described subset: CD45RA-negative fraction. Receptors were obtained from a man aged 18 to 30 in good health.

DNA of the CDR3: TGCGCCAGCAGCCCGGGGGGGACTAGCACAGATACGCAGTATTTT. This sequence encodes CASSPGGTSTDTQYF. The J gene is TRBJ2-3, the V gene TRBV5-1, with 8 bases matching TRBD2. Germline CDR1 reads SGHRS; CDR2 reads YFSETQ. The CDR3 loop spans 15 amino acids. V shed 4 bases, J shed 0 bases, and the junction held 4 bases outside the gene matches.

This clone was seen only once. The rearrangement links TRBV25-1 to TRBJ2-7; 10 positions match TRBD2. There are 15 residues in the CDR3. CDR1 and CDR2 from the germline V gene are MGHDK and SYGVNS. V shed 2 bases and J 2 bases; nucleotides not matched to a gene: 3. This CDR3 is CASSESLAGAYEQYF. The DNA of the CDR3 is TGTGCCAGCAGTGAAAGTCTAGCGGGAGCCTACGAGCAGTACTTC.

CDR3 coding DNA: TGCGCCAGCAGTGCCCAGCTCTCCTACAATGAGCAGTTCTTC. This encodes CASSAQLSYNEQFF. The gene calls are TRBV10-2 and TRBJ2-1; D ambiguous. V lost 4 bases, J lost 0 bases, and 7 bases lay in between. Germline V gene data show CDR1 as WSHSY and CDR2 as SAAADI. There are 14 residues in the CDR3.

The CDR3 DNA reads as TGTGCCAGTAGTATAGGACAGGGGGACGAGCAGTACTTC. Translated, it gives CASSIGQGDEQYF. This rearrangement joins TRBV19 to TRBJ2-7, with 9 positions matching TRBD1. Losses at the gene ends were 1 base for V and 5 bases for J; bases not matched to a gene: 0. The CDR3 length is 13 residues. Germline loops: CDR1 LNHDA, CDR2 SQIVND (reference sequence).

This clone has just one count. The V gene is TRBV4-3, the J gene TRBJ1-4; no clear D. Germline V gene sequence: CDR1 LGHNA, CDR2 YSLEER. This CDR3 comprises 16 residues. Trimming took off 1 base at V and 2 bases at J, with 11 bases between the two ends. The CDR3 DNA reads TGCGCCAGCAGCCAAGGTACGGGATTCACTAATGAAAAACTGTTTTTT. As protein: CASSQGTGFTNEKLFF.

V is TRBV19 and J is TRBJ1-2; D might be TRBD1 (5 bases). The CDR3 covers 16 residues. Trimming took off 2 bases at V and 7 bases at J, with 20 bases between the two ends. Germline CDR1 and CDR2: LNHDA and SQIVND (reference sequence). The CDR3 region is CASSITGTSDLGGYTF. The CDR3 nucleotides read TGTGCCAGTAGTATAACCGGGACTTCGGACTTGGGTGGCTACACCTTC.

This sequence joins TRBV30 and TRBJ2-7, with D possibly TRBD2 on 6 matching bases. Trimming shortened V by 3 bases and J by 3 bases, and 15 bases separated the two germline ends. The CDR3 loop spans 14 amino acids. Germline-derived CDR1 and CDR2 are GTSNPN and SVGIG (reference sequence). The CDR3: CAWRESSANYEQYF. Written as DNA, the CDR3 is TGTGCCTGGAGAGAGTCTAGCGCCAACTACGAGCAGTACTTC. Using reference TRBV30 and TRBJ2-7 for the parts outside the CDR3, the full variable domain is SQTIHQWPATLVQPVGSPLSLECTVEGTSNPNLYWYRQAAGRGLQLLFYSVGIGQISSEVPQNLSASRPQDRQFILSSKKLLLSDSGFYLCAWRESSANYEQYFGPGTRLTVT.

This rearrangement joins TRBV7-9 to TRBJ2-7; 7 bases match TRBD2. The CDR3 sequence is 15 residues long. V was pared by 1 base and J by 2 bases, with 5 bases of the junction left unmatched. The germline V gene has CDR1 SEHNR and CDR2 FQNEAQ (reference sequence). The CDR3: CASSLGAAGTYEQYF. The DNA for the CDR3 is TGTGCCAGCAGCTTAGGCGCAGCGGGAACCTACGAGCAGTACTTC. Full variable domain (remainder filled in from reference TRBV7-9 and TRBJ2-7): DTGVSQNPRHKITKRGQNVTFRCDPISEHNRLYWYRQTLGQGPEFLTYFQNEAQLEKSRLLSDRFSAERPKGSFSTLEIQRTEQGDSAMYLCASSLGAAGTYEQYFGPGTRLTVT.

The V call is TRBV7-6, the J call TRBJ1-3; unclear D gene. The CDR3 contains 16 residues. Trimming took 5 bases from V and 0 from J, leaving 14 bases between them. Germline CDR1 is SGHVS and CDR2 is FNYEAQ. CDR3 sequence: CASSRVEGFSGNTIYF. The CDR3 DNA follows: TGTGCCAGCAGCCGCGTCGAAGGGTTCTCTGGAAACACCATATATTTT.

The V call is TRBV27, the J call TRBJ1-6; D gene ambiguous. Trimming removed 5 bases from V and 4 bases from J, with 9 bases in between. CDR1 MNHEY and CDR2 SMNVEV come from the germline V gene (reference sequence). The CDR3 is 14 amino acids. CDR3 sequence reads: CASSLLHYNSPLHF. The DNA for the CDR3 is TGTGCCAGCAGTCTCCTGCATTATAATTCACCCCTCCACTTT.